This T cell receptor (beta chain) comes out of a study of CD8 T cells in ankylosing spondylitis. This clonotype was counted many times. TCRdb passed the 5' RACE reads through MiXCR, listing each CDR3 protein once. The sample records 130,000 or so distinct CDR3 sequences, about 7% being singletons. The germline V gene encodes CDR1 DFQATT and CDR2 SNEGSKA (reference sequence). The CDR3 has 13 residues. Trimming left V 6 bases short and J 2 bases short, with 13 bases between. V and J are TRBV20-1 and TRBJ2-5; maybe TRBD2 (6 bases). The receptor comes from a male donor with ankylosing spondylitis or in good health (not recorded which). Sequenced input: blood, either unsorted or a sorted T cell fraction (not recorded which). The CDR3 coding sequence is TGCAGTGCGGAGCGGGTGTCACAAGAGACCCAGTACTTC. This sequence encodes CSAERVSQETQYF.